This T cell receptor (beta chain) was identified during a study of cytomegalovirus exposure and HLA in healthy donors. J was trimmed by 15 bases and V by 5 bases; bases with no gene match: 8. Germline CDR1 and CDR2: SEHNR and FQNEAQ (reference sequence). The CDR3 is made up of 11 amino acids. Primers for the PCR totalled 60 Vbeta and 13 Jbeta. Sequencing used immunoSEQ multiplex PCR; TCRdb keeps in-frame clones, though not all of them. The sample has just under 95,000 clones; about 80% are singletons. The TCR originated in a human donor in good health. The sample comprised PBMCs. V usage is TRBV7-9 and J usage is TRBJ2-3; 7 bases agree with TRBD2. The CDR3 sequence is CASSRGGLSYF. The CDR3 region has the DNA TGTGCCAGCAGCCGCGGGGGACTGTCATATTTT.